This T cell receptor beta chain was observed in a study of PD-1 blockade in classical Hodgkin lymphoma. Study-level findings and limits: Patients who began taking nivolumab under 1 year after ASCT were left out. Lower baseline TCR diversity was reported for newly diagnosed patients than for healthy donors. A significant rise in TCR diversity by C4D1 was seen for CD4+ but not CD8+ cells.

Per germline, CDR1 SGHAT and CDR2 FQNNGV. CDR3 length: 15 amino acids. Trimming shortened V by 5 bases and J by 2 bases, and 15 bases separated the two germline ends. In regard to this clone: The antigen is undetermined.

In every patient, relapse followed autologous stem cell transplantation, while exposure to brentuximab vedotin differed. TCRdb's copy holds only in-frame clones and misses some; the assay was immunoSEQ multiplex PCR. Of around 60,000 clones in the sample, around 90% were seen once. This chain uses TRBV11-2 with TRBJ2-5, with D perhaps being TRBD1 or TRBD2 (5 bases each). Source: peripheral blood mononuclear cells (PBMCs), taken before the second cycle of nivolumab. The receptor was derived from a human donor with classical Hodgkin lymphoma. The CDR3 sequence: CASSRDRLNQETQYF. The CDR3 DNA reads as TGTGCCAGCAGCCGGGACCGACTTAATCAAGAGACCCAGTACTTC. The variable domain in full, with the rest retrieved from reference TRBV11-2 and TRBJ2-5, is EAGVAQSPRYKIIEKRQSVAFWCNPISGHATLYWYQQILGQGPKLLIQFQNNGVVDDSQLPKDRFSAERLKGVDSTLKIQPAKLEDSAVYLCASSRDRLNQETQYFGPGTRLLVL.